A single sample gave rise to the 9 T cell receptor beta chains below, sequenced in a study of cytomegalovirus exposure and HLA in healthy donors. The PCR was carried out with 60 Vbeta primers and 13 Jbeta primers. Only in-frame clones appear in the TCRdb table, and some are missing; sequencing was by immunoSEQ multiplex PCR. This table has roughly 120,000 clones, around 86% appearing once. The sequenced sample consisted of PBMCs. The receptors shown here come from a woman in her 30s in good health and CMV-seronegative.

CDR3 loop: CAISERREETQYF. CDR3 sequence (DNA): TGTGCCATCAGTGAAAGGCGGGAAGAGACCCAGTACTTC. V gene TRBV10-3 combines with J gene TRBJ2-5; weak D call: TRBD2 (5 bases). V gave up 3 bases and J gave up 3 bases, with 8 bases separating them. Germline V gene data show CDR1 as ENHRY and CDR2 as SYGVKD. The CDR3 runs to 13 residues.

The chain links TRBV5-1 to TRBJ1-2; 7 bases agree with TRBD1. The CDR3 is 14 residues long. Germline lookup yields CDR1 SGHRS and CDR2 YFSETQ. Germline trimming cut 9 bases from V and 3 bases from J; bases unmatched to any gene: 11. The CDR3 protein is CATRNEGGDYGYTF. The CDR3 DNA reads TGCGCCACCAGAAACGAAGGGGGCGACTATGGCTACACCTTC.

The chain carries TRBV6-1 and TRBJ1-4; TRBD1 matches at 8 bases. This CDR3 has 15 amino acids. Trimming cost V 4 bases and J 8 bases; bases outside gene matches: 9. Germline CDR1 is MNHNS and CDR2 is SASEGT. In DNA form, the CDR3 reads TGTGCCAGCAGTGGGACAGGGTTTGGGGGGGAAAAACTGTTTTTT. It translates to CASSGTGFGGEKLFF.

This CDR3 is CASTPTSGIETQYF. The CDR3 DNA reads as TGTGCCAGTACTCCGACTAGCGGGATCGAAACGCAGTATTTT. V is TRBV19 and J is TRBJ2-3; TRBD2 agrees at 11 bases. V shed 7 bases and J 9 bases; nucleotides not matched to a gene: 9. The CDR3 has 14 amino acids. Germline lookup yields CDR1 LNHDA and CDR2 SQIVND (reference sequence).

This rearrangement joins TRBV5-6 to TRBJ2-3, with 15 bases lining up with TRBD2. The CDR3 covers 17 residues. CDR1 is SGHDT and CDR2 is YYEEEE in the germline V gene. V dropped 4 bases and J dropped 3; count of bases not matched to a gene: 6. The DNA of the CDR3 is TGTGCCAGCAGCCCTCCGGGACTAGCGGGAGGAACAGATACGCAGTATTTT. Encoded protein: CASSPPGLAGGTDTQYF.

V is TRBV6-5 and J is TRBJ2-7; TRBD2 might be the D (6 bases). V shed 6 bases and J shed 3 bases, with 12 bases lying between them. CDR3 length: 13 residues. Germline V gene data show CDR1 as MNHEY and CDR2 as SVGAGI. The CDR3 reads CASRSGGNYEQYF. The CDR3 region has the DNA TGTGCCAGCAGATCTGGCGGGAACTACGAGCAGTACTTC.

The chain is built from TRBV27 and TRBJ2-7, with 9 nucleotides matching TRBD1. J lost 3 bases, V lost 2 bases, and 2 bases had no gene match. Germline V CDR1 and CDR2: MNHEY, SMNVEV (reference sequence). The CDR3 spans 14 residues. CDR3 region: CASSLGGQGYEQYF. As DNA, the CDR3 is TGTGCCAGCAGTTTAGGGGGACAGGGCTACGAGCAGTACTTC.

This chain links TRBV19 with TRBJ2-7; 7 bases line up with TRBD2. The length of the CDR3 is 14 residues. Trimming took 1 base from V and 1 from J; bases not matched to a gene: 1. Per the germline V gene, CDR1 is LNHDA and CDR2 is SQIVND (reference sequence). DNA for the CDR3: TGTGCCAGTAGTATAGGGCGGGGGTCCTACGAGCAGTACTTC. Residues: CASSIGRGSYEQYF.

This clone was counted only a few times. The gene calls are TRBV7-6 and TRBJ2-5; 11 bases fit TRBD1. J gave up 5 bases and V 5 bases, and 4 bases lay outside the gene matches. The germline V gene has CDR1 SGHVS and CDR2 FNYEAQ. This CDR3 has 14 amino acids. The CDR3 spells CASSRTGGQETQYF. CDR3 coding DNA: TGTGCCAGCAGCAGGACAGGGGGCCAGGAGACCCAGTACTTC.